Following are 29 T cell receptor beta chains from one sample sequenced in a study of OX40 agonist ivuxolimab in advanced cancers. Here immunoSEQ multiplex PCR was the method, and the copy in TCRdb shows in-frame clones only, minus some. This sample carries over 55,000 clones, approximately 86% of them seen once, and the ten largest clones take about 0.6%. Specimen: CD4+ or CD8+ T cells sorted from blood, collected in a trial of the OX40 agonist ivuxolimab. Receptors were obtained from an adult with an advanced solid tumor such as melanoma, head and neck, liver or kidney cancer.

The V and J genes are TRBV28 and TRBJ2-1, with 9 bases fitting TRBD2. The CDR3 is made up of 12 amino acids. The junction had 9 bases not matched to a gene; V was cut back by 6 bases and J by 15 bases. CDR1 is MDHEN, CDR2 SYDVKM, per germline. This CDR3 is CASRATGTSMFF. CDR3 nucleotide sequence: TGTGCCAGCAGGGCAACCGGGACTAGCATGTTCTTC.

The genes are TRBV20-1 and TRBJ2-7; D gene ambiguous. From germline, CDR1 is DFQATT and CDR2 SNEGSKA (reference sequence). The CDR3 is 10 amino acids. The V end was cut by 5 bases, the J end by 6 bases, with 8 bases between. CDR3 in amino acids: CSAEAVEQYF. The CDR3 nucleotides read TGCAGTGCTGAGGCGGTCGAGCAGTACTTC.

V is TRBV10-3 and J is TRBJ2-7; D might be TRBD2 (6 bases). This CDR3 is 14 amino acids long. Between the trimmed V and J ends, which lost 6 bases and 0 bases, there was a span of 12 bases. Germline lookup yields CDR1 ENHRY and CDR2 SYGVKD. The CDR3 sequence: CAIRASGLSYEQYF. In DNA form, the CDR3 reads TGTGCCATCAGGGCCAGCGGGCTCTCCTACGAGCAGTACTTC.

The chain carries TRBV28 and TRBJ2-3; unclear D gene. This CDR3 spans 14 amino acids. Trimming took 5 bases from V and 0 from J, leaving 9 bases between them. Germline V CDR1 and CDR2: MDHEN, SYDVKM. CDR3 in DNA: TGTGCCAGCAGTCCGCTCGTTAGCACAGATACGCAGTATTTT. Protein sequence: CASSPLVSTDTQYF.

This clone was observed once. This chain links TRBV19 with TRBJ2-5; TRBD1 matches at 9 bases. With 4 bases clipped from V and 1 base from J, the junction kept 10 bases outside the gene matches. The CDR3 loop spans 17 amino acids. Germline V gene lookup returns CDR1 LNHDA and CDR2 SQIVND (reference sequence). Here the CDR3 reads CASSTYNSDRGQETQYF. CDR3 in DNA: TGTGCCAGTAGTACCTACAACTCGGACAGGGGCCAAGAGACCCAGTACTTC.

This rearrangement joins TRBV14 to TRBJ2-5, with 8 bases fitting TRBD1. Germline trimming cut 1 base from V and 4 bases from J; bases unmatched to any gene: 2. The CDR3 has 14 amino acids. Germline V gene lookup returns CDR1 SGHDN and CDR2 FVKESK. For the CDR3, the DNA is TGTGCCAGCAGCCAAGTCGGACAGGGAGAGACCCAGTACTTC. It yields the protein CASSQVGQGETQYF.

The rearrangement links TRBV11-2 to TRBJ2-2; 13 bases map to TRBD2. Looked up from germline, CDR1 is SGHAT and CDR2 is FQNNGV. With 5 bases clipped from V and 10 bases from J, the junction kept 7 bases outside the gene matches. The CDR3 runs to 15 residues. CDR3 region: CASSPGLAGVEELFF. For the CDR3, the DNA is TGTGCCAGCAGCCCAGGACTAGCGGGAGTGGAGGAGCTGTTTTTT.

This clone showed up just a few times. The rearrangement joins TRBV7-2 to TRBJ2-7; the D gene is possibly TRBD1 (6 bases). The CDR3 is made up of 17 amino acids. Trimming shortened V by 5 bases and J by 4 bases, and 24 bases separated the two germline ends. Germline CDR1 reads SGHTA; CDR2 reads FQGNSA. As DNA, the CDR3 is TGTGCCAGCAGCCTCCGGAAAGTAGCAGGGGTTGGTTACGAGCAGTACTTC. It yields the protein CASSLRKVAGVGYEQYF.

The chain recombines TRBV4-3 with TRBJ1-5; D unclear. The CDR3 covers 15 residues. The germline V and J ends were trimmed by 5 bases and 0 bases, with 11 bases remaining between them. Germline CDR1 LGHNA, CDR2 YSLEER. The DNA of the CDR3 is TGCGCCAGCAGCTCTGGTGCGGATAGCAATCAGCCCCAGCATTTT. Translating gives CASSSGADSNQPQHF.

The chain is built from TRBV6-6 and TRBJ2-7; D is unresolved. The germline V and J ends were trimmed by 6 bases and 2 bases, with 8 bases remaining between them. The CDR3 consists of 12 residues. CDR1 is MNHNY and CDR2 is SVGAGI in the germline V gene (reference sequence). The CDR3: CASSPQTYEQYF. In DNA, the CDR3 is TGTGCCAGCAGCCCTCAGACCTACGAGCAGTACTTC.

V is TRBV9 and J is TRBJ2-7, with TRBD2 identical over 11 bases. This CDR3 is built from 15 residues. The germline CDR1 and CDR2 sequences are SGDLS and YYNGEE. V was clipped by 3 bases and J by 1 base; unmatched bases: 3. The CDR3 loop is CASSEGTSGSYEQYF. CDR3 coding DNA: TGTGCCAGCAGCGAGGGGACTAGCGGATCCTACGAGCAGTACTTC.

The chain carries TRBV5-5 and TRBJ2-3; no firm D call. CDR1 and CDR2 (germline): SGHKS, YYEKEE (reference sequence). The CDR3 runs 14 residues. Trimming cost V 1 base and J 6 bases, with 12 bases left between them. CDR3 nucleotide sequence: TGTGCCAGCAGCTTGACCAGAATCACGGATACGCAGTATTTT. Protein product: CASSLTRITDTQYF.

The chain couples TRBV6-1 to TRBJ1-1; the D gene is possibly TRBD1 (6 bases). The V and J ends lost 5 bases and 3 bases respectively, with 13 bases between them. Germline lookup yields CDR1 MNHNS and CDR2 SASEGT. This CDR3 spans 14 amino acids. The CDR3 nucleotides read TGTGCCAGCAGTATGAACAGGGCATACACTGAAGCTTTCTTT. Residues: CASSMNRAYTEAFF.

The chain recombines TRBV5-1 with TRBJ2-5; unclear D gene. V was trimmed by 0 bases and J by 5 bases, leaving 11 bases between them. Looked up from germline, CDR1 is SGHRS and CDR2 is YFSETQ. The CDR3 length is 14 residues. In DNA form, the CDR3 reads TGCGCCAGCAGCTTGGACGGGCTCGGGGAGACCCAGTACTTC. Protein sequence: CASSLDGLGETQYF.

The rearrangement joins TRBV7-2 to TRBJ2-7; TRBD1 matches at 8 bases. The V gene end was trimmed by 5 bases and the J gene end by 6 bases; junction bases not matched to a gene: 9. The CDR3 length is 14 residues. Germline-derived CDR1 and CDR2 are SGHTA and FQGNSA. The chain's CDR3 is CASSQRTGTVEQYF. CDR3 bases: TGTGCCAGCAGCCAACGGACAGGGACTGTCGAGCAGTACTTC.

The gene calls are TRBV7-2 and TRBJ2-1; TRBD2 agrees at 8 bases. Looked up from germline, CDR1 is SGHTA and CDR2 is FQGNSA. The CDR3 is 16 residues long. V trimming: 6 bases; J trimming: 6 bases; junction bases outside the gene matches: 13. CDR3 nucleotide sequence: TGTGCCAGCAGTCCGGGGGGGACTAGTAACCTCAATGAGCAGTTCTTC. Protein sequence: CASSPGGTSNLNEQFF.

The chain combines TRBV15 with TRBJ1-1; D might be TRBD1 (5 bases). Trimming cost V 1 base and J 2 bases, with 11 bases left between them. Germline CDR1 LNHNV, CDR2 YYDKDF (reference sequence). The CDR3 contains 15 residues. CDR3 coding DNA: TGTGCCACCAGCAGAGGAGGGAGGGGTAACACTGAAGCTTTCTTT. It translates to CATSRGGRGNTEAFF.

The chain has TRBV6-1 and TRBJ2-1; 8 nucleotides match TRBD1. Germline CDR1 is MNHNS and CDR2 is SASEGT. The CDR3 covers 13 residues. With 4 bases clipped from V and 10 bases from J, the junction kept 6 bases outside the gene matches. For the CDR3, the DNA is TGTGCCAGCAGTGGGAGGACAGGGAGGGAGCAGTTCTTC. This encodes CASSGRTGREQFF.

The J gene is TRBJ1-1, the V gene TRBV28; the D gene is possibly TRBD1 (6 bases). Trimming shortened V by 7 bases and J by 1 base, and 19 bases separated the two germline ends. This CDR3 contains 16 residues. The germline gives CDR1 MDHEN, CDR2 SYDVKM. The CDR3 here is CASTRSRGGWNTEAFF. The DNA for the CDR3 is TGTGCCAGCACCCGGAGCAGGGGCGGCTGGAACACTGAAGCTTTCTTT.

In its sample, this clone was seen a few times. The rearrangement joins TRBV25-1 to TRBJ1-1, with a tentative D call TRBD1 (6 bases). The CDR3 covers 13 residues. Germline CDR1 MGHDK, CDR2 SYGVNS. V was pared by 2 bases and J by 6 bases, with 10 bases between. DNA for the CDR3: TGTGCCAGCAGTGAACGACAGGAATCTGAAGCTTTCTTT. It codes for CASSERQESEAFF.

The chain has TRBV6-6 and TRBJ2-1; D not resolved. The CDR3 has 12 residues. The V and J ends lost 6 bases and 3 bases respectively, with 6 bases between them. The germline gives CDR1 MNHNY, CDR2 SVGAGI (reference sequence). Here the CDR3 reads CASSPDYNEQFF. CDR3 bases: TGTGCCAGCAGCCCCGACTACAATGAGCAGTTCTTC.

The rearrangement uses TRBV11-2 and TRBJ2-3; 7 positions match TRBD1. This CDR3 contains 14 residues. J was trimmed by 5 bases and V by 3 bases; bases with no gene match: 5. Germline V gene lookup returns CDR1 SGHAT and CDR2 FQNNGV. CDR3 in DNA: TGTGCCAGCAGCTTGGACAGGCTTGGAGATACGCAGTATTTT. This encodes CASSLDRLGDTQYF.

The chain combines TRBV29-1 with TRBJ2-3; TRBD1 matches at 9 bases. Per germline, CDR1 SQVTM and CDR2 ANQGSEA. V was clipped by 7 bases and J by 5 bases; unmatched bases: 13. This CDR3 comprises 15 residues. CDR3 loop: CSATDRGYSGDTQYF. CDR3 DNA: TGCAGCGCTACGGACAGGGGCTATTCCGGAGATACGCAGTATTTT.

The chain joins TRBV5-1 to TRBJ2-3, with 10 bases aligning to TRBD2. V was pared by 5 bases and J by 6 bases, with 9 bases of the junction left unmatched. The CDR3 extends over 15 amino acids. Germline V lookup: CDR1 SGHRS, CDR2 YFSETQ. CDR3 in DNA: TGCGCCAGCAGTTGGACTAGCGGAAGTGTTGATACGCAGTATTTT. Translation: CASSWTSGSVDTQYF. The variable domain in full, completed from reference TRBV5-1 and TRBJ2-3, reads KAGVTQTPRYLIKTRGQQVTLSCSPISGHRSVSWYQQTPGQGLQFLFEYFSETQRNKGNFPGRFSGRQFSNSRSEMNVSTLELGDSALYLCASSWTSGSVDTQYFGPGTRLTVL.

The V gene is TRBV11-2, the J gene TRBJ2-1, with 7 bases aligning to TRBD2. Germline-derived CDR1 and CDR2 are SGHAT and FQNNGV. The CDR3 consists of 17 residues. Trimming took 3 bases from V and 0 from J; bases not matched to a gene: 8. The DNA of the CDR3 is TGTGCCAGCAGCTTTGGGGCTAGCGGTAGCTCCTACAATGAGCAGTTCTTC. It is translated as CASSFGASGSSYNEQFF.

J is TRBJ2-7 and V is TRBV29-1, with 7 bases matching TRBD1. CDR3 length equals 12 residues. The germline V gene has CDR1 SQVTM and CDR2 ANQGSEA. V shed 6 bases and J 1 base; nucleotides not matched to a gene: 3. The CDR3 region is CSVAQGSYEQYF. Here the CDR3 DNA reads TGCAGCGTCGCACAGGGGTCCTACGAGCAGTACTTC.

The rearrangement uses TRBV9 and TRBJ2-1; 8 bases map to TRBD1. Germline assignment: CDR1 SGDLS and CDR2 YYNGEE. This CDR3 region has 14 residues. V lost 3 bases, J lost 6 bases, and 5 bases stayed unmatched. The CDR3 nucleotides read TGTGCCAGCAGCGCCGCGGGACAGGTCAATGAGCAGTTCTTC. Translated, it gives CASSAAGQVNEQFF.

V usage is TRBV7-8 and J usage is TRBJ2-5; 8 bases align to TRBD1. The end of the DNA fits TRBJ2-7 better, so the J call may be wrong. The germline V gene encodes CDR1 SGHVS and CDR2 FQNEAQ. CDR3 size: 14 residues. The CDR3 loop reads CASSLGTGSYEQYF. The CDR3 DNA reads TGTGCCAGCAGCTTAGGGACAGGGTCCTACGAGCAGTACTTC.

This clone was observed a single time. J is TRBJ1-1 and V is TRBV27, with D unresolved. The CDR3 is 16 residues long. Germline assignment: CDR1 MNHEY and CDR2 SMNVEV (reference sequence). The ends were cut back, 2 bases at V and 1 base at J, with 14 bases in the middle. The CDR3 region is CASSLAGRVKNTEAFF. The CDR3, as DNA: TGTGCCAGCAGTTTAGCCGGCCGGGTCAAGAACACTGAAGCTTTCTTT.